The 30 T cell receptor beta chains below were found in one sample sequenced in a study of Ad26.COV2.S vaccination and SARS-CoV-2 variants. The data were produced by immunoSEQ multiplex PCR, yet TCRdb's version contains in-frame clones alone and is incomplete. The sample lists 400,000 to 500,000 clones; 89% were seen once. The treatment is: approximately 18 received Ad26.COV2.S at low or high dose, single or two shots; 5 received placebo; per-sample allocation not given. Sampling occurred on day 63 after the first vaccine or placebo injection. The material sequenced was peripheral blood, taken in a trial of Ad26.COV2.S vaccine versus placebo. These receptors were taken from a person between 18 and 65 years old who received the Ad26.COV2.S COVID-19 vaccine or a placebo.

The chain recombines TRBV30 with TRBJ1-1; D is ambiguous. With 4 bases removed from V and 0 bases from J, the gap between germline ends came to 18 bases. The CDR3 extends over 16 amino acids. Germline V CDR1 and CDR2: GTSNPN, SVGIG (reference sequence). CDR3 amino acids: CAWKGVLVTMNTEAFF. CDR3 DNA: TGTGCCTGGAAAGGCGTGCTAGTGACCATGAACACTGAAGCTTTCTTT.

The chain joins TRBV11-2 to TRBJ2-7; D is perhaps TRBD1 (5 bases). Germline CDR1 SGHAT, CDR2 FQNNGV. V was cut by 4 bases and J by 6 bases, with 13 bases left in between. The CDR3 sequence is 13 residues long. The CDR3 DNA is TGTGCCAGCAGCTGGCGACAGATGGGCGAGCAGTACTTC. Translation: CASSWRQMGEQYF.

The chain uses TRBV18 and TRBJ1-1; no definite D call. The CDR3 covers 11 residues. The V end was cut by 3 bases, the J end by 8 bases, with 7 bases between. The V gene's germline CDR1 is KGHSH and CDR2 LQKENI. CDR3 DNA sequence: TGTGCCAGCTCACCTCCGGGCGAAGCTTTCTTT. Translating it yields CASSPPGEAFF. Full variable domain (missing parts from reference TRBV18 and TRBJ1-1): NAGVMQNPRHLVRRRGQEARLRCSPMKGHSHVYWYRQLPEEGLKFMVYLQKENIIDESGMPKERFSAEFPKEGPSILRIQQVVRGDSAAYFCASSPPGEAFFGQGTRLTVV.

The chain recombines TRBV7-2 with TRBJ2-5; D might be TRBD1 (6 bases). The CDR3 runs to 13 residues. Germline-derived CDR1 and CDR2 are SGHTA and FQGNSA. V lost 8 bases, J lost 2 bases, and 12 bases lay in between. The CDR3 loop is CASRGTFQETQYF. Written as DNA, the CDR3 is TGTGCCAGCCGAGGGACATTTCAAGAGACCCAGTACTTC.

The gene calls are TRBV7-3 and TRBJ2-3, with D possibly matching TRBD2 (7 bases). V lost 2 bases and J 6 bases, leaving 15 bases between the germline ends. The CDR3 consists of 15 residues. CDR1 SGHTA and CDR2 FQGTGA come from the germline V gene. The DNA of the CDR3 is TGTGCCAGCAGCTTATTGGGCGGGGGCTTGGATACGCAGTATTTT. It translates to CASSLLGGGLDTQYF.

The chain couples TRBV27 to TRBJ1-2, with a tentative D call TRBD1 (6 bases). Deletions cut 5 bases from V and 2 bases from J, with 15 bases between. Germline V lookup: CDR1 MNHEY, CDR2 SMNVEV (reference sequence). The CDR3 length is 15 residues. The CDR3 bases are TGTGCCAGCAGTCCCGGCTGGGGGGCGAACTATGGCTACACCTTC. This translates into CASSPGWGANYGYTF.

The V call is TRBV10-1, the J call TRBJ2-7, with D uncertain. Germline V gene sequence: CDR1 WNHNN, CDR2 SYGVQD (reference sequence). V was clipped by 3 bases and J by 6 bases, with 9 bases between them. CDR3 size: 12 residues. The CDR3: CASSDTSLEQYF. CDR3 sequence (DNA): TGCGCCAGCAGTGATACCAGCCTCGAGCAGTACTTC.

The chain joins TRBV3-1 (or the pseudogene TRBV3-2) to TRBJ2-5; D gene uncertain. Germline CDR1 and CDR2: LGHDT and YNNKEL (reference sequence). CDR3 length equals 15 residues. The V and J ends lost 6 bases and 5 bases respectively, with 19 bases between them. CDR3 amino acids: CASSPIMDGRETQYF. The CDR3 region has the DNA TGTGCCAGCAGTCCCATTATGGACGGTCGGGAGACCCAGTACTTC.

The chain combines TRBV10-3 with TRBJ2-1, with TRBD2 identical over 10 bases. The V gene end was trimmed by 6 bases and the J gene end by 7 bases; junction bases not matched to a gene: 9. Per germline, CDR1 ENHRY and CDR2 SYGVKD. The CDR3 has 15 amino acids. The CDR3 nucleotides are TGTGCCATCAGCTCACTAGCGGGAAGTGGAAATGAGCAGTTCTTC. Its translation: CAISSLAGSGNEQFF.

This clone has a single count. The chain combines TRBV6-4 with TRBJ2-2; TRBD1 matches at 7 bases. J gave up 6 bases and V 3 bases, and 4 bases lay outside the gene matches. The CDR3 sequence is 14 residues long. Germline CDR1 reads MRHNA; CDR2 reads SNTAGT. CDR3 sequence: CASSDGQEAGELFF. In DNA form, the CDR3 reads TGTGCCAGCAGTGATGGACAGGAGGCCGGGGAGCTGTTTTTT.

Details on this clone: The same CDR3 also results from other DNA sequences found in this sample. CDR3 bases: TGTGCCAGCAGCTTATCTCTCCAAGAGACCCAGTACTTC. It specifies CASSLSLQETQYF. The chain recombines TRBV7-3 with TRBJ2-5; D remains ambiguous. Germline lookup yields CDR1 SGHTA and CDR2 FQGTGA. The V and J ends lost 2 bases and 1 base respectively, with 5 bases between them. This CDR3 is built from 13 residues. Variable domain in full (rest from reference TRBV7-3 and TRBJ2-5): GAGVSQTPSNKVTEKGKYVELRCDPISGHTALYWYRQSLGQGPEFLIYFQGTGAADDSGLPNDRFFAVRPEGSVSTLKIQRTERGDSAVYLCASSLSLQETQYFGPGTRLLVL.

Only one count was recorded for this clone. V is TRBV4-3 and J is TRBJ1-4; weak D call: TRBD1 (5 bases). With 3 bases removed from V and 4 bases from J, the gap between germline ends came to 12 bases. The germline CDR1 and CDR2 sequences are LGHNA and YSLEER. CDR3 length: 15 amino acids. CDR3 sequence: CASSQGTTVNEKLFF. The CDR3 DNA reads as TGCGCCAGCAGCCAGGGGACGACAGTTAATGAAAAACTGTTTTTT.

The V call is TRBV2, the J call TRBJ2-1, with 8 bases identical to TRBD2. The V and J ends lost 4 bases and 0 bases, in that order; junction bases with no gene match: 8. The CDR3 runs 17 residues. Germline V CDR1 and CDR2: SNHLY, FYNNEI. The CDR3 spells CASSGGSGMSSYNEQFF. In DNA, the CDR3 is TGTGCCAGCAGTGGAGGTAGCGGGATGAGCTCCTACAATGAGCAGTTCTTC.

The genes are TRBV27 and TRBJ2-7; D may be TRBD1 (5 bases). This CDR3 is built from 14 residues. Germline loops: CDR1 MNHEY, CDR2 SMNVEV (reference sequence). Trimming removed 2 bases from V and 0 bases from J, with 8 bases in between. The CDR3 is CASSLTGPSYEQYF. The CDR3 nucleotides are TGTGCCAGCAGTTTAACAGGACCCTCCTACGAGCAGTACTTC.

The J gene is TRBJ2-7, the V gene TRBV7-2, with a weak D call TRBD1 (6 bases). Germline V lookup: CDR1 SGHTA, CDR2 FQGNSA. V lost 5 bases and J 6 bases, leaving 14 bases between the germline ends. CDR3 length: 13 residues. The CDR3 sequence is CASSRNRVGEQYV. The CDR3 nucleotides read TGTGCCAGCAGCCGAAACAGGGTAGGCGAGCAGTACGTC.

The rearrangement links TRBV7-2 to TRBJ2-7; 8 bases are shared with TRBD2. The CDR3 spans 15 residues. CDR1 and CDR2 (germline): SGHTA, FQGNSA. V trimming: 2 bases; J trimming: 4 bases; junction bases outside the gene matches: 7. CDR3 loop: CASSLMPGGPYEQYV. The CDR3 DNA reads as TGTGCCAGCAGCTTAATGCCGGGAGGGCCGTACGAGCAGTACGTC.

This chain joins TRBV27 and TRBJ2-5, with TRBD2 matching over 7 bases. The V gene's germline CDR1 is MNHEY and CDR2 SMNVEV (reference sequence). The CDR3 has 15 amino acids. V was clipped by 5 bases and J by 3 bases; unmatched bases: 9. DNA for the CDR3: TGTGCCAGCAGTCCCCAGGGAGGGCCCAAAGAGACCCAGTACTTC. Its protein product is CASSPQGGPKETQYF.

The genes are TRBV23-1 and TRBJ2-3; 8 bases line up with TRBD2. TRBV23-1 is sorted into the ORF group, with uncertain function. The CDR3 has 18 residues. With 9 bases clipped from V and 1 base from J, the junction kept 18 bases outside the gene matches. The CDR3 DNA reads as TGCGCCAGAGGTCTTTATCGGGAGGGGCGGAGGGGCACAGATACGCAGTATTTT. The encoded protein is CARGLYREGRRGTDTQYF.

The chain joins TRBV6-6 to TRBJ2-1; D gene uncertain. Deletions cut 6 bases from V and 7 bases from J, with 10 bases between. This CDR3 has 12 amino acids. CDR1 is MNHNY, CDR2 SVGAGI, per germline (reference sequence). In nucleotides, the CDR3 is TGTGCCAGCAGATTACCCCCTAATGAGCAGTTCTTC. It encodes CASRLPPNEQFF.

This sequence joins TRBV10-3 and TRBJ2-5, with a possible D match to TRBD1 (6 bases). CDR1 ENHRY and CDR2 SYGVKD come from the germline V gene. V lost 10 bases and J lost 5, with 14 bases in between. CDR3 length: 12 amino acids. CDR3 in amino acids: CATRDNWETQYF. Here the CDR3 DNA reads TGTGCCACCCGGGACAATTGGGAGACCCAGTACTTC.

The chain links TRBV5-1 to TRBJ1-2, with 7 positions matching TRBD1. Germline V gives CDR1 SGHRS, CDR2 YFSETQ. The CDR3 is 17 amino acids. V dropped 0 bases and J dropped 4; count of bases not matched to a gene: 12. Here the CDR3 reads CASSLEPEEGAFYGYTF. In nucleotides, the CDR3 is TGCGCCAGCAGCTTGGAACCCGAGGAGGGGGCCTTCTATGGCTACACCTTC. Complete variable domain (other parts from reference TRBV5-1 and TRBJ1-2): KAGVTQTPRYLIKTRGQQVTLSCSPISGHRSVSWYQQTPGQGLQFLFEYFSETQRNKGNFPGRFSGRQFSNSRSEMNVSTLELGDSALYLCASSLEPEEGAFYGYTFGSGTRLTVV.

The rearrangement links TRBV28 to TRBJ1-5; TRBD1 aligns across 11 bases. The CDR3 contains 14 residues. Unmatched junction bases numbered 2, after V lost 4 bases and J lost 6 bases. The germline CDR1 and CDR2 sequences are MDHEN and SYDVKM. The CDR3 DNA sequence: TGTGCCAGCAGTTCCGGGACAGGGGGTCAGCCCCAGCATTTT. Translation gives CASSSGTGGQPQHF. The full variable domain, in which reference TRBV28 and TRBJ1-5 provide the parts outside the CDR3, is DVKVTQSSRYLVKRTGEKVFLECVQDMDHENMFWYRQDPGLGLRLIYFSYDVKMKEKGDIPEGYSVSREKKERFSLILESASTNQTSMYLCASSSGTGGQPQHFGDGTRLSIL.

The V and J genes are TRBV5-1 and TRBJ2-3; D unclear. Germline CDR1 SGHRS, CDR2 YFSETQ. CDR3 length equals 14 residues. The V and J ends lost 1 base and 4 bases respectively, with 10 bases between them. The CDR3 DNA reads TGCGCCAGCAGCTTGTATGGGTACGCAGATACGCAGTATTTT. Protein: CASSLYGYADTQYF. Based on the CDR3 plus reference TRBV5-1 and TRBJ2-3, the full variable domain is KAGVTQTPRYLIKTRGQQVTLSCSPISGHRSVSWYQQTPGQGLQFLFEYFSETQRNKGNFPGRFSGRQFSNSRSEMNVSTLELGDSALYLCASSLYGYADTQYFGPGTRLTVL.

The chain uses TRBV9 and TRBJ2-2; 9 bases are a match to TRBD1. Looked up from germline, CDR1 is SGDLS and CDR2 is YYNGEE. The trim removed 1 base at V and 5 bases at J, leaving 12 bases unmatched. The CDR3 sequence is 18 residues long. CDR3 sequence: CASSVHRGTGSTTGELFF. The CDR3 DNA reads as TGTGCCAGCAGCGTACACAGGGGGACAGGGAGTACTACCGGGGAGCTGTTTTTT.

The chain is built from TRBV5-1 and TRBJ1-3; 8 bases are a match to TRBD1. V was pared by 4 bases and J by 0 bases, with 12 bases of the junction left unmatched. CDR3 length: 18 amino acids. Germline CDR1 is SGHRS and CDR2 is YFSETQ. CDR3 sequence reads: CASSPGQGSTISGNTIYF. The CDR3 region has the DNA TGCGCCAGCAGCCCCGGACAGGGTTCTACAATCTCTGGAAACACCATATATTTT.

The gene calls are TRBV19 and TRBJ2-3; 11 bases align to TRBD2. J gave up 6 bases and V 3 bases, and 2 bases lay outside the gene matches. CDR3 size: 14 residues. Per germline, CDR1 LNHDA and CDR2 SQIVND (reference sequence). The CDR3 spells CASSMRTSGDTQYF. For the CDR3, the DNA is TGTGCCAGTAGTATGCGGACTAGCGGGGATACGCAGTATTTT.

The V and J genes are TRBV2 and TRBJ2-3, with D perhaps TRBD1 (5 bases). Germline CDR1 and CDR2: SNHLY and FYNNEI. This CDR3 is 14 amino acids long. Trimming took off 5 bases at V and 2 bases at J, with 11 bases between the two ends. The CDR3 DNA reads as TGTGCCAGCAGTATCCAGGGCGACACAGATACGCAGTATTTT. Translating gives CASSIQGDTDTQYF.

The chain uses TRBV19 and TRBJ1-1; 8 positions match TRBD1. Germline assignment: CDR1 LNHDA and CDR2 SQIVND (reference sequence). The CDR3 covers 15 residues. After removal of 5 bases from V and 2 bases from J, the junction contained 7 bases not matched to a gene. CDR3 sequence (DNA): TGTGCCAGTAGTCCGCGACAGGGGTACAACACTGAAGCTTTCTTT. Translation gives CASSPRQGYNTEAFF.

This chain links TRBV7-6 with TRBJ1-6; 8 positions agree with TRBD1. In germline, CDR1 is SGHVS, CDR2 FNYEAQ. The length of the CDR3 is 14 residues. Losses at the gene ends were 5 bases for V and 7 bases for J; bases not matched to a gene: 4. The DNA of the CDR3 is TGTGCCAGCAGCCGACAGGGGAGGAATTCACCCCTCCACTTT. Encoded protein: CASSRQGRNSPLHF.

This chain connects TRBV6-5 to TRBJ1-3; tentatively, D is TRBD1 (5 bases). Trimming shortened V by 2 bases and J by 0 bases, and 8 bases separated the two germline ends. The CDR3 is made up of 15 amino acids. Per the germline V gene, CDR1 is MNHEY and CDR2 is SVGAGI. In DNA form, the CDR3 reads TGTGCCAGCAGTTACGGCGGGGCCTCTGGAAACACCATATATTTT. Amino acids: CASSYGGASGNTIYF.